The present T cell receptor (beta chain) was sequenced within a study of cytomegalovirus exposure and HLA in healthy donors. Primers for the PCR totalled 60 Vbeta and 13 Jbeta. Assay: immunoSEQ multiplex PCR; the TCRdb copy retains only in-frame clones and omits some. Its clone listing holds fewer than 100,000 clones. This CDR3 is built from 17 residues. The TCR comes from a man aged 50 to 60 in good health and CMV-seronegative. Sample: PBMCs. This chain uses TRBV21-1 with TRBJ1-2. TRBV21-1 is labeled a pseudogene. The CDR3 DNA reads TGTGCCAGCAGCAAAGCCCGTCGGCAGGCGCGGGACTATGGCTACACCTTC. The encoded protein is CASSKARRQARDYGYTF.